This is a list of T cell receptor beta chains from one sample in a study of blood T cell repertoires in COVID-19. Assay used: immunoSEQ multiplex PCR; TCRdb lists only in-frame clones, some missing. This table has approximately 94,000 clones, about 90% appearing once. The sequencing input was peripheral blood. These receptors were obtained from a human donor in a cohort sampled during active COVID-19. The conserved cysteine and the conserved F or W are not part of the CDR3 here.

V gene,CDR3 protein
TRBV19,ASSTGFGNTIY
TRBV5-1,ASSALAGGNTGELF
TRBV5-1,ASSSPRQGVLTSLGDEQF
TRBV11-2,ASSLGRAGNNEQF
TRBV7-2,ASRLTSGSYNEQF
TRBV5-8,ASSRTVGQGTYGYT
TRBV7-2,ASSADREHEQY
TRBV4-1,ASSPPVSAEQF
TRBV28,ASSLGATLAKNIQY
TRBV12-3/TRBV12-4,ASRQGSRETQY
TRBV28,ASRYGDSPLH
TRBV4-3,ASSQYDRSKDEQY
TRBV28,ASGPSAVGSTEAF
TRBV4-1,ASSQGDRSNTGELF
TRBV28,ASSFRTGSYTQY
TRBV30,AWTGDGYGYT
TRBV24-1,ATSDGTRDNEQF
TRBV6-4,ASSTRQGNTEAF
TRBV19,ASRAGTSEGYRTQY
TRBV11-2,ASSLDVLGTGGGYT
TRBV5-4,ASSFQGPYEQY
TRBV7-2,ASSIYNEQF
TRBV14,ASSQDEAGTGGWLVEQF
TRBV28,ASSFPRRLAGVGKNIQY
TRBV6-5,ALRRASTDTQY
TRBV19,ASSTGLAGGGELF
TRBV5-1,ASSLTSGGSYEQY
TRBV7-2,ASSVRLAGGRGEQF
TRBV5-1,ASSPGLGLPQQF
TRBV12-3/TRBV12-4,ASSLVGQGANT
TRBV6-6,ATKSTDTYTDTQY
TRBV6-1,ASSESLGQTTYEQY
TRBV18,ASSPKNRTVYNEQF
TRBV18,ASSLGAPDNQPQH
TRBV27,ASSRTAAGLSEKLF
TRBV5-4,ASSLTAGGPYNEQF
TRBV6-6,ASSRADRVSNQPQH
TRBV6-4,ASSERSGSSYEQY
TRBV5-1,ASSARAYEQY
TRBV7-2,ASSFLSSGGHSTDTQY